The clone carrying this T cell receptor (beta chain) appeared once. The entry originates in a study of blood T cell repertoires in COVID-19. In the authors' workflow: Reference gene primer amplification in the assay estimated nucleated cell counts. Some clones are missing from TCRdb's copy, which holds only in-frame ones; the method was immunoSEQ multiplex PCR. V and J calls and clone size follow that table, whereas D and trimming were derived from the DNA. The sample has around 270,000 clones, 86% seen once. The germline V gene encodes CDR1 LGHNA and CDR2 YNFKEQ. This CDR3 comprises 14 residues. Between the trimmed V and J ends, which lost 1 base and 8 bases, there was a span of 14 bases.

This receptor was identified in a man under 40 with active or convalescent COVID-19. The chain combines TRBV4-2 with TRBJ1-2; D possibly corresponds to TRBD1 (5 bases). The specimen was peripheral blood. CDR3 sequence reads: CASSQVGRAAGYTF. In nucleotides, the CDR3 is TGTGCCAGCAGCCAAGTTGGCAGGGCGGCGGGCTACACCTTC.